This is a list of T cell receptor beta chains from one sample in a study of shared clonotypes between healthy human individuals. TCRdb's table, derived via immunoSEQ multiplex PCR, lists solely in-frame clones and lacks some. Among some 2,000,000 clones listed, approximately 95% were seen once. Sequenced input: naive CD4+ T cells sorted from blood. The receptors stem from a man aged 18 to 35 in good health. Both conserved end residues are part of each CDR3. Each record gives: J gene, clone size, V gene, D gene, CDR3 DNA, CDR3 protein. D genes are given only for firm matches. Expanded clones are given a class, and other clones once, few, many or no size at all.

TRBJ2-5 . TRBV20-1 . TGCAGTGCGTCAGGGGAAGAGACCCAGTACTTC CSASGEETQYF
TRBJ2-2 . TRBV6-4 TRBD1 TGTGCCAGCAGTGGACAGGGTTCCGGGGAGCTGTTTTTT CASSGQGSGELFF
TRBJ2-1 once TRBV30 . TGTGCCTGGAGTGTAACCAGGGACAATGAGCAGTTCTTC CAWSVTRDNEQFF
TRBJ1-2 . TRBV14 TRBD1 TGTGCCAGCAGCCAGGACAGGGGATATCCCTATGGCTACACCTTC CASSQDRGYPYGYTF
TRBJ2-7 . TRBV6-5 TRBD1 TGTGCCAGCAGTTCACGGGACAGCTACGAGCAGTACTTC CASSSRDSYEQYF
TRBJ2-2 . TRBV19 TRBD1 TGTGCCAGCCGCAGCCTACAGGGGGACACCGGGGAGCTGTTTTTT CASRSLQGDTGELFF
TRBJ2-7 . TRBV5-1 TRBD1 TGCGCCAGCACCCGCGGTATGGGACAGGGGGACACCTACGAGCAGTACTTC CASTRGMGQGDTYEQYF
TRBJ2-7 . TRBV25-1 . TGTGCCAGCAGTGAAAGGGGACGCTCCTACGAGCAGTACTTC CASSERGRSYEQYF
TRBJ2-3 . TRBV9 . TGTGCCAGCAGCGTAGCGGGACGTCCTAGCACAGATACGCAGTATTTT CASSVAGRPSTDTQYF
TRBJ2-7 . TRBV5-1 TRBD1 TGCGCCAGCAGCTTGGTCCCCCCCGGCGGGACAGGGGGCAACGAGCAGTACTTC CASSLVPPGGTGGNEQYF
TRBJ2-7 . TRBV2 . TGTGCCAGGATTTCGGACTACGCCTACGAGCAGTACTTC CARISDYAYEQYF
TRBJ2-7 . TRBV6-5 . TGTGCCAGCATTTCGGACAACCTCGGCTCCTACGAGCAGTACTTC CASISDNLGSYEQYF
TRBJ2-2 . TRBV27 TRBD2 TGTGCCAGCAGTTTTAGTAGCGGGGGGAACACCGGGGAGCTGTTTTTT CASSFSSGGNTGELFF
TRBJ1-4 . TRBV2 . TGTGCCAGCAGTGAACTAGGTGGTGAAAAACTGTTTTTT CASSELGGEKLFF
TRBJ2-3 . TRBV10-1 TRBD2 TGCGCCAGCAGTGAGAAGGCGGGAGGGGTCGGGGATACGCAGTATTTT CASSEKAGGVGDTQYF
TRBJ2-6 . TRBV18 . TGTGCCAGCTCACCGTATCTGGGGGCCAACGTCCTGACTTTC CASSPYLGANVLTF
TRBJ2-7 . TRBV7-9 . TGTGCCAGCAGCTTCTCCGTCGGTTTCTCCCACGAGCAGTACTTC CASSFSVGFSHEQYF
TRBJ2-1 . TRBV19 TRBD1 TGTGCCAGTAGTATAGCGGGACAGAATGAGCAGTTCTTC CASSIAGQNEQFF
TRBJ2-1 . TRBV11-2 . TGTGCCAGCAGCGACCAGACTAGTCCCAATGAGCAGTTCTTC CASSDQTSPNEQFF
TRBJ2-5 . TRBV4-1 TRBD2 TGCGCCAGCAGCCAAGTTGGAGCGGGAGGACCGAAGCAGTACTTC CASSQVGAGGPKQYF
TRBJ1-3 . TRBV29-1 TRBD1 TGCAGCGCCCAGGGGGCAAGAGGAAACACCATATATTTT CSAQGARGNTIYF
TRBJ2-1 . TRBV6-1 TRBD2 TGTGCCAGCAGTGAAGGAGGTCTAGCGGAAACCTACAATGAGCAGTTCTTC CASSEGGLAETYNEQFF
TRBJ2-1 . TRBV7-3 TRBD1 TGTGCCAGCAGCTCCGGGACAGGGACCTACAATGAGCAGTTCTTC CASSSGTGTYNEQFF
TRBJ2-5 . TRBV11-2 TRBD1 TGTGCCAGCAGCGGCCGGGACAGGGGGCGAGAGACCCAGTACTTC CASSGRDRGRETQYF
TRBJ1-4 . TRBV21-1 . TGTGCCAGCAGCTCTCGGGGGGTAGATGTTGAAAAACTGTTTTTT CASSSRGVDVEKLFF
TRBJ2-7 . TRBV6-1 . TGTGCCAGCACCCTAGTGGGGGGGGCACCGTCAGAGCAGTACTTC CASTLVGGAPSEQYF
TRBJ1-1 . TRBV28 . TGTGCCAGCAGTATCCGCCAGACTACGAACACTGAAGCTTTCTTT CASSIRQTTNTEAFF
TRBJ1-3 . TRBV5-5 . TGTGCCAGCAGCTTGGGAGCGGGAGGAAACACCATATATTTT CASSLGAGGNTIYF
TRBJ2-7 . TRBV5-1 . TGCGCCAGCAGCTCTGGTTCCTACGAGCAGTACTTC CASSSGSYEQYF
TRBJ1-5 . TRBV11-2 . TGTGCCAGCAGCTTAGTGGCGGGGAATCAGCCCCAGCATTTT CASSLVAGNQPQHF
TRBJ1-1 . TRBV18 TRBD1 TGTGCCAGCTCACCCCCGGGACAGGGGAATCTTAACACTGAAGCTTTCTTT CASSPPGQGNLNTEAFF
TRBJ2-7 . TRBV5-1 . TGCGCCAGCAGCCTTGGACAGTTCCGCGAGCAGTACTTC CASSLGQFREQYF
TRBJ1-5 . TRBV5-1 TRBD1 TGCGCCAGCAGCACGGGACAGCAATCGGGTCAGCCCCAGCATTTT CASSTGQQSGQPQHF
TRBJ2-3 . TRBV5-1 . TGCGCCAGCAGCTTGGAACAGGGTGGCGCAGATACGCAGTATTTT CASSLEQGGADTQYF
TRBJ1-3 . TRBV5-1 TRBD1 TGCGCCAGCAGCCCGACAGGGGGAAACACCATATATTTT CASSPTGGNTIYF
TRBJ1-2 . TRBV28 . TGTGCCACCCGGCCTATTAAGAAAGGGGGCTACACCTTC CATRPIKKGGYTF
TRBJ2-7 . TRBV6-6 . TGTGCCAGCAGTTACGGTGTCAGAGACTACGAGCAGTACTTC CASSYGVRDYEQYF
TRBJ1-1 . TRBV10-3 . TGTGCCATCAGTGACCGAGGTTCGAACACTGAAGCTTTCTTT CAISDRGSNTEAFF
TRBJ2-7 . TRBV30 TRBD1 TGTGCCGGGGAGTGGGGACAGGGAATCAACGAGCAGTACTTC CAGEWGQGINEQYF
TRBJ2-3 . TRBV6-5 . TGTGCCAGCAGTTACTCTGGGGGAGATACGCAGTATTTT CASSYSGGDTQYF
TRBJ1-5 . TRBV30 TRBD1 TGTGCCTGGGGGGGCCAGGGGGTCAATCAGCCCCAGCATTTT CAWGGQGVNQPQHF
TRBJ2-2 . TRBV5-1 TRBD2 TGCGCCAGCAGCTTGACGACTAGCGGGGGTACCGGGGAGCTGTTTTTT CASSLTTSGGTGELFF
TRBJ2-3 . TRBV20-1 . TGCAGTGCTCTCGGAAATACGCAGTATTTT CSALGNTQYF
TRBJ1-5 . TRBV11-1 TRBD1 TGTGCCAGCAGCTTATCGACAGGGTTGAAGGGCAATCAGCCCCAGCATTTT CASSLSTGLKGNQPQHF
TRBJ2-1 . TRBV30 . TGTGCCTGGAGTAACGGGATCTACAATGAGCAGTTCTTC CAWSNGIYNEQFF
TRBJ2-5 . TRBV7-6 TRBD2 TGTGCCAGCAGCGTGGGACTAGCGGGGGGTATGCAAGAGACCCAGTACTTC CASSVGLAGGMQETQYF
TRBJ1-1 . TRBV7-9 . TGTGCCAGCCGTAGTCCGCGGCGCACTGAAGCTTTCTTT CASRSPRRTEAFF
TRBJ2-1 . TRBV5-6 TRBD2 TGTGCCAGCAGCCCTCGGACTAGCGCGAGTATTAACAATGAGCAGTTCTTC CASSPRTSASINNEQFF
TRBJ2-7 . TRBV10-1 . TGCGCCAGCAGTGAGCCGGGTACGGGGATCTACGAGCAGTACTTC CASSEPGTGIYEQYF
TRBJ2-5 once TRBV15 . TGTGCCACCAGCAGAGATCTCTTAGGGTCAGCGGCCTTTCTTGATGAGCAGTACTTC CATSRDLLGSAAFLDEQYF
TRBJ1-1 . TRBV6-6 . TGTGCCAGCAGCTCCGCAGACAGGACCTTGAACACTGAAGCTTTCTTT CASSSADRTLNTEAFF
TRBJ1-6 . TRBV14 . TGTGCCAGCAGCCAAGAACGCGGAGTGAAGAATTCACCCCTCCACTTT CASSQERGVKNSPLHF
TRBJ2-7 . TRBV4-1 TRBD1 TGCGCCAGCAGCCAAGAAGGTGCAGGGGGCGACGAGCAGTACTTC CASSQEGAGGDEQYF
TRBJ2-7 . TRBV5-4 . TGTGCCAGCAGGTACGGAGTGGGCAACGAGCAGTACTTC CASRYGVGNEQYF